This passage covers 25 T cell receptor beta chains from one sample sequenced in a study of blood T cell repertoires in COVID-19. The method was immunoSEQ multiplex PCR; TCRdb's version includes in-frame clones alone and lacks a portion of them. The sample lists about 190,000 clones, about 84% occurring once. The sample taken for sequencing was PBMCs or T cells enriched from blood (not recorded which). These receptors all stem from a woman in her 30s who had recovered from COVID-19.

The chain is built from TRBV10-1 and TRBJ1-2, with 9 bases matching TRBD1. V lost 6 bases and J lost 3; bases outside the gene matches: 14. There are 17 residues in the CDR3. Germline loops: CDR1 WNHNN, CDR2 SYGVQD (reference sequence). The CDR3 protein is CASSPPPGQGQDYGYTF. Here the CDR3 DNA reads TGCGCCAGCAGCCCTCCACCGGGACAGGGCCAGGACTATGGCTACACCTTC.

This chain connects TRBV29-1 to TRBJ2-7; 13 positions match TRBD2. The CDR3 totals 14 residues. Trimming took 6 bases from V and 3 from J; bases not matched to a gene: 5. Germline values: CDR1 SQVTM, CDR2 ANQGSEA. As DNA, the CDR3 is TGCAGCGTGGCTGGACTAGCGGGAGTCTACGAGCAGTACTTC. It is translated as CSVAGLAGVYEQYF.

The chain carries TRBV5-1 and TRBJ2-2; TRBD1 matches at 8 bases. The CDR3 loop spans 15 amino acids. V was pared by 4 bases and J by 6 bases, with 8 bases of the junction left unmatched. In germline, CDR1 is SGHRS, CDR2 YFSETQ. The CDR3 sequence: CASSLRTGWAGELFF. CDR3 DNA sequence: TGCGCCAGCAGCCTGAGGACAGGGTGGGCCGGGGAGCTGTTTTTT. The full variable domain, completed using reference TRBV5-1 and TRBJ2-2, is KAGVTQTPRYLIKTRGQQVTLSCSPISGHRSVSWYQQTPGQGLQFLFEYFSETQRNKGNFPGRFSGRQFSNSRSEMNVSTLELGDSALYLCASSLRTGWAGELFFGEGSRLTVL.

V is TRBV2 and J is TRBJ2-2, with D possibly matching TRBD1 (6 bases). V was cut by 6 bases and J by 5 bases, with 13 bases left in between. The CDR3 consists of 14 residues. Germline V CDR1 and CDR2: SNHLY, FYNNEI. The CDR3 DNA sequence: TGTGCCAGCAGCCAGAACAGGGAAACCGGGGAGCTGTTTTTT. This gives the protein CASSQNRETGELFF. The full variable domain, in which reference TRBV2 and TRBJ2-2 provide the parts outside the CDR3, is EPEVTQTPSHQVTQMGQEVILRCVPISNHLYFYWYRQILGQKVEFLVSFYNNEISEKSEIFDDQFSVERPDGSNFTLKIRSTKLEDSAMYFCASSQNRETGELFFGEGSRLTVL.

The V and J genes are TRBV28 and TRBJ2-7; 9 nucleotides agree with TRBD1. The CDR3 totals 13 residues. Germline-derived CDR1 and CDR2 are MDHEN and SYDVKM. With 10 bases clipped from V and 5 bases from J, the junction kept 9 bases outside the gene matches. The CDR3 loop reads CATYRDRVDEQYF. In nucleotides, the CDR3 is TGTGCCACATACCGGGACAGGGTAGACGAGCAGTACTTC.

CDR3 in amino acids: CASSARTGGSSNQPQHF. The CDR3 DNA is TGTGCCAGCAGTGCGCGGACAGGTGGGAGTAGCAATCAGCCCCAGCATTTT. The V gene is TRBV6-1, the J gene TRBJ1-5; 7 nucleotides align to TRBD1. The CDR3 contains 17 residues. Germline-derived CDR1 and CDR2 are MNHNS and SASEGT. The trim removed 4 bases at V and 0 bases at J, leaving 9 bases unmatched.

The table lists this clone with a count of one. The chain is built from TRBV5-6 and TRBJ1-6; TRBD1 agrees at 7 bases. The V and J ends lost 7 bases and 8 bases, in that order; junction bases with no gene match: 12. Per germline, CDR1 SGHDT and CDR2 YYEEEE. This CDR3 spans 15 amino acids. CDR3 in amino acids: CASGRAQGRYSPLHF. CDR3 sequence (DNA): TGTGCCAGCGGCAGGGCACAGGGGCGGTATTCACCCCTCCACTTT. The whole variable domain, filled in from reference TRBV5-6 and TRBJ1-6, reads DAGVTQSPTHLIKTRGQQVTLRCSPKSGHDTVSWYQQALGQGPQFIFQYYEEEERQRGNFPDRFSGHQFPNYSSELNVNALLLGDSALYLCASGRAQGRYSPLHFGNGTRLTVT.

This CDR3 is CAWSLDRRNTIYF. As DNA, the CDR3 is TGTGCCTGGAGTCTGGACAGGCGGAACACCATATATTTT. This rearrangement joins TRBV30 to TRBJ1-3, with TRBD1 matching 7 bases. Germline loops: CDR1 GTSNPN, CDR2 SVGIG (reference sequence). The CDR3 totals 13 residues. The V segment lost 2 bases and the J segment 7 bases; nucleotides outside the gene matches: 5.

This chain connects TRBV9 to TRBJ2-1, with 7 bases identical to TRBD1. Trimming cost V 6 bases and J 4 bases; bases outside gene matches: 7. In germline, CDR1 is SGDLS, CDR2 YYNGEE. The CDR3 extends over 14 amino acids. The chain's CDR3 is CASTLDRHYNEQFF. In nucleotides, the CDR3 is TGTGCCAGCACCCTGGACAGGCATTACAATGAGCAGTTCTTC.

The rearrangement joins TRBV28 to TRBJ1-3; D is possibly TRBD1 (6 bases). The CDR3 has 19 amino acids. V was clipped by 6 bases and J by 0 bases, with 24 bases between them. The germline V gene encodes CDR1 MDHEN and CDR2 SYDVKM. CDR3 protein: CASSQHLYNRDDSGNTIYF. As DNA, the CDR3 is TGTGCCAGCAGCCAACACCTGTACAACAGGGACGACTCTGGAAACACCATATATTTT.

The V and J genes are TRBV28 and TRBJ1-2; no definite D call. V lost 4 bases and J lost 5, with 14 bases in between. The CDR3 consists of 14 residues. The germline V gene has CDR1 MDHEN and CDR2 SYDVKM. CDR3 nucleotides: TGTGCCAGCAGTTCATTATCCGGGAGGTATGGCTACACCTTC. As protein: CASSSLSGRYGYTF.

This chain joins TRBV7-9 and TRBJ2-1; perhaps TRBD2 as D (5 bases). The germline gives CDR1 SEHNR, CDR2 FQNEAQ (reference sequence). Trimming stripped 5 bases from V and 8 bases from J, with 22 bases between. CDR3 length: 16 amino acids. Written as DNA, the CDR3 is TGTGCCAGCAGCGATAGGACTGTAGGCCAGCGCGATGAGCAGTTCTTC. This sequence encodes CASSDRTVGQRDEQFF.

This rearrangement joins TRBV2 to TRBJ2-7, with 9 nucleotides matching TRBD1. CDR1 and CDR2 (germline): SNHLY, FYNNEI. J lost 0 bases, V lost 5 bases, and 8 bases had no gene match. This CDR3 is 16 amino acids long. CDR3 protein: CASSYETGGFSYEQYF. The DNA for the CDR3 is TGTGCCAGCAGTTATGAGACAGGGGGGTTCTCCTACGAGCAGTACTTC.

The chain employs TRBV29-1 and TRBJ1-1; TRBD1 aligns across 9 bases. This CDR3 has 17 residues. J gave up 3 bases and V 6 bases, and 17 bases lay outside the gene matches. Germline V gene sequence: CDR1 SQVTM, CDR2 ANQGSEA. The CDR3 spells CSVPRDRVPNKDTEAFF. CDR3 coding DNA: TGCAGCGTCCCCAGGGACAGGGTCCCCAACAAGGACACTGAAGCTTTCTTT.

The chain uses TRBV5-1 and TRBJ2-1; D perhaps matches TRBD1 (6 bases). Germline loops: CDR1 SGHRS, CDR2 YFSETQ. V dropped 2 bases and J dropped 3 bases, with 9 bases sitting between them. The CDR3 extends over 14 amino acids. The CDR3 sequence is CASSLVQGYNEQFF. The CDR3 nucleotides are TGCGCCAGCAGCTTAGTACAGGGCTACAATGAGCAGTTCTTC.

The chain couples TRBV6-1 to TRBJ1-4; 10 nucleotides align to TRBD1. The germline CDR1 and CDR2 sequences are MNHNS and SASEGT. V was clipped by 5 bases and J by 6 bases; unmatched bases: 3. This CDR3 has 14 amino acids. CDR3 DNA: TGTGCCAGCAGTTATGGGACAGGGGATGAAAAACTGTTTTTT. This translates into CASSYGTGDEKLFF.

About this clone: Other DNA sequences in this specimen translate into the identical CDR3. This chain connects TRBV5-1 to TRBJ2-2, with 8 nucleotides matching TRBD1. CDR1 is SGHRS, CDR2 YFSETQ, per germline. The length of the CDR3 is 16 residues. V gave up 0 bases and J gave up 6 bases; unmatched junction bases: 7. The CDR3 coding sequence is TGCGCCAGCAGCTTGGATGGGCAGGGGGCATCCGGGGAGCTGTTTTTT. Translation: CASSLDGQGASGELFF.

The chain recombines TRBV7-2 with TRBJ1-2; TRBD1 matches 7 bases. Germline V gene data show CDR1 as SGHTA and CDR2 as FQGNSA. The CDR3 runs to 13 residues. V shed 5 bases and J 4 bases; nucleotides not matched to a gene: 4. The CDR3 DNA reads as TGTGCCAGCAGCCCCGACAGGGCCTATGGCTACACCTTC. The encoded protein is CASSPDRAYGYTF.

The rearrangement uses TRBV6-4 and TRBJ2-1; 7 bases agree with TRBD2. The J segment lost 0 bases and the V segment lost 7 bases, leaving 6 bases of the junction unmatched. Per the germline V gene, CDR1 is MRHNA and CDR2 is SNTAGT. The CDR3 has 15 residues. CDR3 in DNA: TGTGCCAGCACGCCCCGGGGGGACTCCTACAATGAGCAGTTCTTC. Protein: CASTPRGDSYNEQFF.

This clone is a singleton in its sample. The V and J genes are TRBV2 and TRBJ1-5; D gene uncertain. V was trimmed by 9 bases and J by 6 bases, leaving 12 bases between them. This CDR3 comprises 12 residues. Germline V gives CDR1 SNHLY, CDR2 FYNNEI. The CDR3 DNA is TGTGCCAGTCGGAAGGCGGTTCAGCCCCAGCATTTT. This codes for CASRKAVQPQHF.

The chain combines TRBV9 with TRBJ2-2; TRBD1 matches at 8 bases. Germline V gene data show CDR1 as SGDLS and CDR2 as YYNGEE. V dropped 0 bases and J dropped 5; count of bases not matched to a gene: 3. CDR3 length: 15 residues. The DNA for the CDR3 is TGTGCCAGCAGCGTAGGGACAGGGTTTACCGGGGAGCTGTTTTTT. Translated: CASSVGTGFTGELFF.

This clone was seen only once. This chain connects TRBV28 to TRBJ1-1; D is unresolved. Looked up from germline, CDR1 is MDHEN and CDR2 is SYDVKM. The germline V and J ends were trimmed by 3 bases and 9 bases, with 17 bases remaining between them. The CDR3 consists of 14 residues. The CDR3 nucleotides are TGTGCCAGCAGTTTGCCGGGGAAGGTTGGTAAAGCTTTCTTT. Its protein product is CASSLPGKVGKAFF.

The genes are TRBV12-3 or TRBV12-4 and TRBJ2-7, with 8 nucleotides matching TRBD1. This CDR3 region has 13 residues. The V gene end was trimmed by 6 bases and the J gene end by 2 bases; junction bases not matched to a gene: 3. The CDR3 DNA sequence: TGTGCCAGCAGACGGACAGGGACCTACGAGCAGTACTTC. It translates to CASRRTGTYEQYF.

This chain links TRBV28 with TRBJ2-2; unclear D gene. Germline-derived CDR1 and CDR2 are MDHEN and SYDVKM. The CDR3 has 15 residues. V dropped 5 bases and J dropped 2 bases, with 12 bases sitting between them. CDR3 nucleotides: TGTGCCAGCAGTCTCCCCAAGAGTAACACCGGGGAGCTGTTTTTT. Encoded protein: CASSLPKSNTGELFF.

This CDR3 reads CASSVVAGLAFREQFF. The CDR3 coding sequence is TGTGCCAGCAGCGTAGTTGCCGGACTAGCCTTTAGGGAGCAGTTCTTC. The chain combines TRBV9 with TRBJ2-1; TRBD2 matches at 8 bases. Per germline, CDR1 SGDLS and CDR2 YYNGEE. The V gene end was trimmed by 0 bases and the J gene end by 10 bases; junction bases not matched to a gene: 12. The CDR3 contains 16 residues. The full variable domain, completed using reference TRBV9 and TRBJ2-1, is DSGVTQTPKHLITATGQRVTLRCSPRSGDLSVYWYQQSLDQGLQFLIQYYNGEERAKGNILERFSAQQFPDLHSELNLSSLELGDSALYFCASSVVAGLAFREQFFGPGTRLTVL.